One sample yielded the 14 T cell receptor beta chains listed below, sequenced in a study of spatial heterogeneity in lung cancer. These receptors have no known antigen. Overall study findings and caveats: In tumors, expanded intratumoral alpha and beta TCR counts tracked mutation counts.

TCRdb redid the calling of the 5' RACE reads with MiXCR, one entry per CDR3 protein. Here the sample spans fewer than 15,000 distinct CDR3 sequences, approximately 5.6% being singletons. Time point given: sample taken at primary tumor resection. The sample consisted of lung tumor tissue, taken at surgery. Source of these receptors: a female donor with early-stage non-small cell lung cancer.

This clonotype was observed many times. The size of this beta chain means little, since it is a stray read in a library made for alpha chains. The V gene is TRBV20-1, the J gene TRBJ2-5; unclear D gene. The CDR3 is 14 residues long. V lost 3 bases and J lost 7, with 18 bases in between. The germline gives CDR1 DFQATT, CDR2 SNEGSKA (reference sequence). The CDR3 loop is CSARERLGKGTQYF. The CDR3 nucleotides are TGCAGTGCTAGGGAACGCCTAGGGAAGGGGACCCAGTACTTC.

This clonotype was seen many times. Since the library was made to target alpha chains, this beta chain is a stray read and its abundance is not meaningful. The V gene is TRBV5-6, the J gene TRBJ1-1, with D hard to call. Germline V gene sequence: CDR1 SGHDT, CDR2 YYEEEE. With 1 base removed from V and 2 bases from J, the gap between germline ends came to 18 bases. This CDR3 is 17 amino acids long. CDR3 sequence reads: CASSLTRERSFNTEAFF. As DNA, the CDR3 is TGTGCCAGCAGCTTGACCCGTGAACGTAGCTTTAACACTGAAGCTTTCTTT.

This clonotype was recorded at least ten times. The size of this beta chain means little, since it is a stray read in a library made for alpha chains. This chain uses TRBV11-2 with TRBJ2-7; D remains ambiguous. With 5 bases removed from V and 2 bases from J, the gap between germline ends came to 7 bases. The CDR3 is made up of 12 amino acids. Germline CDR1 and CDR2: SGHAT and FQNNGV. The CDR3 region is CASSIRPYEQYF. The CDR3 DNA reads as TGTGCCAGCAGCATACGCCCCTACGAGCAGTACTTC.

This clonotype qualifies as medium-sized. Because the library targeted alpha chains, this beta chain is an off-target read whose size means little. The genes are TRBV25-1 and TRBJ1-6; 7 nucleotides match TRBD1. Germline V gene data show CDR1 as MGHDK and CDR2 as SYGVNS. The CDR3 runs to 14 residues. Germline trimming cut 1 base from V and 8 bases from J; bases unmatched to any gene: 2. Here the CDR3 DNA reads TGTGCCAGCAGTGAATGGGACAGCTATTCACCCCTCCACTTT. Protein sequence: CASSEWDSYSPLHF.

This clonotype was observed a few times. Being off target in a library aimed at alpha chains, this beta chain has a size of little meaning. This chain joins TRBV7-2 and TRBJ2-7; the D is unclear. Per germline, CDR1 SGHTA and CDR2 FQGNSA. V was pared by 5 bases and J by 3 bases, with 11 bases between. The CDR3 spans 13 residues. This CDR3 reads CASSDEPRYEQYF. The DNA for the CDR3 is TGTGCCAGCAGCGACGAACCCCGCTACGAGCAGTACTTC.

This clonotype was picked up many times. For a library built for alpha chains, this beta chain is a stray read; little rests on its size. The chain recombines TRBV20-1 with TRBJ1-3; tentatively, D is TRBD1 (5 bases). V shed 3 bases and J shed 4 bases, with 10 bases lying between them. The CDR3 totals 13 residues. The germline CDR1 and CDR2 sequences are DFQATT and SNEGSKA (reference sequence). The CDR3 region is CSASRGVGNTIYF. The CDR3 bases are TGCAGTGCTAGTCGGGGGGTGGGAAACACCATATATTTT.

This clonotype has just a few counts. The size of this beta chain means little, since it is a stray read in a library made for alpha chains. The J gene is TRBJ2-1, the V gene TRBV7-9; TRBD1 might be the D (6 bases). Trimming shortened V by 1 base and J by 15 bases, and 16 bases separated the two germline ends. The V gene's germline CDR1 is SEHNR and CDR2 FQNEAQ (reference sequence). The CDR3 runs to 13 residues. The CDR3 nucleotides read TGTGCCAGCAGCTTAGAAGGGAGACAGGCACCGTTCTTC. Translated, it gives CASSLEGRQAPFF.

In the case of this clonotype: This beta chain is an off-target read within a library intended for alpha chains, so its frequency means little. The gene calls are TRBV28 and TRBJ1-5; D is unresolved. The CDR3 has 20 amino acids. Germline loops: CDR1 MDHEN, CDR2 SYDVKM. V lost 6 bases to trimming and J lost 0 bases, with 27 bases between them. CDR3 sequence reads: CASSRLHRKTSDRSNQPQHF. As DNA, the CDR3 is TGTGCCAGCAGCCGTCTCCACAGAAAGACTTCCGACCGTAGCAATCAGCCCCAGCATTTT.

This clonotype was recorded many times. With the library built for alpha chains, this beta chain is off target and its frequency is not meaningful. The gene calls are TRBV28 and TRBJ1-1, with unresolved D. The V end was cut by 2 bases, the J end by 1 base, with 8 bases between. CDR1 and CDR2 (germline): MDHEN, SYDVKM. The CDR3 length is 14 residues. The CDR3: CASSLTDPNTEAFF. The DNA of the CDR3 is TGTGCCAGCAGTTTAACGGACCCGAACACTGAAGCTTTCTTT.

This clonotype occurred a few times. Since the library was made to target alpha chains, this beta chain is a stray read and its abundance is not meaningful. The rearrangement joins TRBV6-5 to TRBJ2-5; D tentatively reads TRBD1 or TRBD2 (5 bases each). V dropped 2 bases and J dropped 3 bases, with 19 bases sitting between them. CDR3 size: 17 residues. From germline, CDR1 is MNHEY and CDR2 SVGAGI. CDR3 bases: TGTGCCAGCAGTTACCCCCGATCAAAGAGAGGGGAAGAGACCCAGTACTTC. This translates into CASSYPRSKRGEETQYF.

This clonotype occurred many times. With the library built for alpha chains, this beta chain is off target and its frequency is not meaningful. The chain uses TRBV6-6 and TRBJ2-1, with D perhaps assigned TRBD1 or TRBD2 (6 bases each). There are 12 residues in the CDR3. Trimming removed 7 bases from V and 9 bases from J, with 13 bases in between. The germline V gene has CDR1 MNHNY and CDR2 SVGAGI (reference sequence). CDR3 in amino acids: CASTITGAEQFF. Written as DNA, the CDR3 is TGTGCCAGCACCATTACGGGGGCTGAGCAGTTCTTC.

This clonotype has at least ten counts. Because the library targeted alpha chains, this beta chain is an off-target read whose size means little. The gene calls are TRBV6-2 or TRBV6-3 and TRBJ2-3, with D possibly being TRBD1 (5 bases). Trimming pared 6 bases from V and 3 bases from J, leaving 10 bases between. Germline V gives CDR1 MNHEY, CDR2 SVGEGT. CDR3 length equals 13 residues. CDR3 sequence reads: CASRGRVTDTQYF. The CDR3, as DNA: TGTGCCAGCAGGGGCAGGGTAACAGATACGCAGTATTTT.

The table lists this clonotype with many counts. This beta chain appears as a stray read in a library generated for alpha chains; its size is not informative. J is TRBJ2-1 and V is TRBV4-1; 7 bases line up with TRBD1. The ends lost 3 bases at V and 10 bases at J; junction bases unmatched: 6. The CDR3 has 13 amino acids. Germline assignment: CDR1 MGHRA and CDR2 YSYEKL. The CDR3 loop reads CASSQIQGNEQFF. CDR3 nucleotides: TGCGCCAGCAGCCAGATACAGGGGAACGAGCAGTTCTTC.

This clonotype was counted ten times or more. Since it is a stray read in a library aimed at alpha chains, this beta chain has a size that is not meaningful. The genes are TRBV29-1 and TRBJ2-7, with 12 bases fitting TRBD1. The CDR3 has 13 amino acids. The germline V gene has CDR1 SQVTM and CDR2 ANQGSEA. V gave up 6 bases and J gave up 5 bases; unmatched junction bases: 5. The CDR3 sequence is CSVSGTGGNEQYF. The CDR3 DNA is TGCAGCGTATCCGGGACAGGGGGCAACGAGCAGTACTTC.